The rows below give T cell receptor beta chains drawn from one sample of a study of T cells in Graves' hyperthyroidism and ophthalmopathy. TCRdb independently ran MiXCR on the multiplex PCR reads; one entry per CDR3 protein. The repertoire consists of about 640,000 distinct CDR3 sequences, with roughly 20% occurring once and the leading ten covering 30% to 40%. Material: blood. The receptors here all came from a man aged 30 to 39 with Graves' ophthalmopathy. The CDR3 runs from the conserved cysteine through the conserved F or W. A D gene is named only where the DNA matches it firmly. Clone size appears in some rows only: once, few, many, or a class for an expanded clone.

TRBD2	TRBV12-3/TRBV12-4	-	TRBJ2-7	CASTPPRTSGRDEQYF	TGTGCCAGCACCCCGCCCCGGACTAGCGGGAGAGACGAGCAGTACTTC
TRBD2	TRBV20-1	many	TRBJ2-7	CSARGRVSYEQYF	TGCAGTGCTAGGGGGAGGGTGAGCTACGAGCAGTACTTC
TRBD2	TRBV7-8	-	TRBJ2-2	CASRGGAPGELFF	TGTGCCAGCCGGGGGGGGGCCCCCGGGGAGCTGTTTTTT
TRBD2	TRBV7-3	-	TRBJ2-5	CASSPRAGAQETQYF	TGTGCCAGCAGCCCACGAGCGGGAGCTCAAGAGACCCAGTACTTC
TRBD2	TRBV4-1	-	TRBJ2-1	CASSQAGLAARGNEQFF	TGCGCCAGCAGCCAAGCGGGACTAGCGGCCCGGGGGAATGAGCAGTTCTTC
TRBD2	TRBV9	-	TRBJ2-1	CASGTSGSLIDEQFF	TGTGCCAGCGGGACTAGCGGGAGCTTGATCGATGAGCAGTTCTTC
TRBD2	TRBV6-1	few	TRBJ2-1	CASSLKRGRTINEQFF	TGTGCCAGCAGTTTAAAGCGGGGCCGCACGATAAATGAGCAGTTCTTC
-	TRBV13	few	TRBJ2-7	CASSRTIRGSGEQYF	TGTGCCAGCAGCCGGACCATTAGGGGGTCGGGGGAGCAGTACTTC
TRBD2	TRBV18	many	TRBJ2-5	CASSPGLAGAETQYF	TGTGCCAGCTCACCTGGACTAGCGGGAGCAGAGACCCAGTACTTC
TRBD1	TRBV6-1	many	TRBJ1-3	CASSALTGSGNTIYF	TGTGCCAGCAGTGCCTTGACAGGGTCTGGAAACACCATATATTTT
TRBD1	TRBV25-1	-	TRBJ2-1	CASSDGEKTGTGVHNEQFF	TGTGCCAGCAGTGACGGAGAGAAAACCGGGACAGGGGTACACAATGAGCAGTTCTTC
TRBD2	TRBV4-1	-	TRBJ2-2	CASSITSGRVVGELFF	TGCGCCTCCAGCATAACTAGCGGGAGAGTAGTCGGGGAGCTGTTTTTT
-	TRBV2	-	TRBJ2-5	CASITRETQYF	TGTGCCAGCATAACCCGAGAGACCCAGTACTTC
TRBD2	TRBV7-2	many	TRBJ2-3	CASSSSGAGTDTQYF	TGTGCCAGCAGCTCTAGCGGAGCGGGCACAGATACGCAGTATTTT
-	TRBV6-2/TRBV6-3	-	TRBJ2-7	CASSYSGVDRHYEQYF	TGTGCCAGCAGTTACTCGGGGGTTGACAGGCACTACGAGCAGTACTTC
TRBD2	TRBV11-2	-	TRBJ2-1	CASSFRLAGYEQFF	TGTGCCAGCAGCTTCAGACTAGCGGGCTATGAGCAGTTCTTC
-	TRBV27	-	TRBJ1-1	CASRLTVYTEAFF	TGTGCCAGCAGGCTGACAGTATACACTGAAGCTTTCTTT
TRBD1	TRBV5-1	-	TRBJ2-7	CASSQSQGWMYEQYF	TGCGCCAGCAGCCAATCACAGGGGTGGATGTACGAGCAGTACTTC
-	TRBV6-1	few	TRBJ2-5	CASSLQGGSETQYF	TGTGCCAGCAGTCTTCAGGGGGGATCCGAGACCCAGTACTTC
-	TRBV28	many	TRBJ1-1	CASSAIGFGAGAEAFF	TGTGCCAGCAGTGCTATAGGCTTTGGCGCGGGCGCTGAAGCTTTCTTT
-	TRBV9	-	TRBJ2-3	CASSEEAVRDTQYF	TGTGCCAGCAGCGAGGAAGCGGTCCGGGATACGCAGTATTTT
-	TRBV20-1	-	TRBJ2-7	CSASPLDTRLYEQYF	TGCAGTGCTAGCCCCCTCGACACCAGACTCTACGAGCAGTACTTC
-	TRBV27	few	TRBJ1-5	CASSLSVAGNQPQHF	TGTGCCAGCAGTTTATCGGTAGCAGGAAATCAGCCCCAGCATTTT
TRBD1	TRBV4-1	few	TRBJ1-1	CASSQDRQGANTEAFF	TGCGCCAGCAGCCAAGATCGGCAGGGGGCGAACACTGAAGCTTTCTTT
-	TRBV6-1	few	TRBJ2-3	CASFGDTQYF	TGTGCCTCGTTTGGAGATACGCAGTATTTT
-	TRBV3-1	few	TRBJ1-4	CASSQVQETGEKLFF	TGTGCCAGCAGCCAGGTACAGGAGACGGGTGAAAAACTGTTTTTT
-	TRBV2	few	TRBJ2-2	CASKRQDNAGELFF	TGTGCCAGCAAAAGGCAGGATAACGCCGGGGAGCTGTTTTTT
TRBD1	TRBV20-1	few	TRBJ2-2	CSARDLGQLNEKLFF	TGCAGTGCTAGAGATTTGGGACAGCTAAATGAAAAGCTGTTTTTT
TRBD2	TRBV3-1	-	TRBJ2-5	CASSHVTSGQETQYF	TGTGCCAGCAGCCATGTGACTAGCGGCCAAGAGACCCAGTACTTC
-	TRBV29-1	-	TRBJ2-3	CSVARRLASSTDTQYF	TGCAGCGTTGCCCGCCGCCTAGCGAGTAGCACAGATACGCAGTATTTT
TRBD2	TRBV7-9	few	TRBJ2-1	CASSLGTSLAGGRDEQFF	TGTGCCAGCAGCTTAGGCACCTCTTTAGCGGGGGGACGGGATGAGCAGTTCTTC
TRBD2	TRBV3-1	few	TRBJ2-1	CASSLVSEGRDNEQFF	TGTGCCAGCAGCCTGGTTAGCGAAGGGAGGGACAATGAGCAGTTCTTC
-	TRBV2	few	TRBJ2-1	CAGGGTGSYNEQFF	TGTGCCGGGGGAGGGACAGGCTCCTACAATGAGCAGTTCTTC
-	TRBV7-9	-	TRBJ1-3	CASSLNTTGNTIYF	TGTGCCAGCAGCTTAAATACAACTGGAAACACCATATATTTT
-	TRBV29-1	-	TRBJ2-7	CSVGLLYEQYF	TGCAGCGTTGGACTCCTCTACGAGCAGTACTTC
TRBD1	TRBV27	few	TRBJ1-2	CASRQGGDYGYTF	TGTGCCAGCAGACAGGGGGGGGACTATGGCTACACCTTC
TRBD2	TRBV10-3	-	TRBJ2-2	CAISPTSGSHTGELFF	TGTGCCATCAGCCCGACTAGCGGGAGTCACACCGGGGAGCTGTTTTTT
-	TRBV6-1	-	TRBJ1-1	CASTRGEAFF	TGTGCCAGCACCCGTGGTGAAGCTTTCTTT
-	TRBV6-1	many	TRBJ1-3	CASSENRRGNTIYF	TGTGCCAGCAGTGAAAATAGACGAGGAAACACCATATATTTT
-	TRBV4-1	-	TRBJ1-5	CASSQDPTTEYQPQHF	TGCGCCAGCAGCCAAGATCCAACGACAGAGTATCAGCCCCAGCATTTT
TRBD2	TRBV20-1	-	TRBJ2-7	CSAKSPAGVSYEQYF	TGCAGTGCAAAATCTCCAGCGGGAGTGAGCTACGAGCAGTACTTC
-	TRBV3-1	few	TRBJ2-5	CASSQEWGAQETQYF	TGTGCCAGCAGCCAAGAGTGGGGGGCCCAAGAGACCCAGTACTTC
-	TRBV11-3	-	TRBJ2-1	CASSLEGRVGRGKGPYNEQFF	TGTGCCAGCAGCTTAGAGGGGCGCGTGGGGCGAGGGAAGGGACCGTACAATGAGCAGTTCTTC
TRBD1	TRBV28	many	TRBJ2-7	CASSLDRGRSRYEQYF	TGTGCCAGCAGTTTGGACAGGGGGCGATCCCGCTACGAGCAGTACTTC
-	TRBV28	many	TRBJ2-3	CASRVQSADTQYF	TGTGCCAGCAGGGTCCAATCGGCAGATACGCAGTATTTT
TRBD1	TRBV6-1	few	TRBJ2-1	CASSRDRGREEQFF	TGTGCCAGCAGTCGGGACAGGGGAAGAGAGGAGCAGTTCTTC
-	TRBV14	few	TRBJ2-4	CASSQDGTLHIQYF	TGTGCCAGCAGCCAAGATGGGACATTACACATTCAGTACTTC
-	TRBV2	-	TRBJ2-2	CASGGDTEELFF	TGTGCCAGCGGCGGGGACACCGAGGAGCTGTTTTTT
TRBD2	TRBV6-8	-	TRBJ2-5	CASMFLQPTSGKQETQYF	TGTGCCAGCATGTTTCTCCAGCCGACTAGCGGGAAACAGGAGACCCAGTACTTC
-	TRBV28	-	TRBJ2-3	CTSSGSGTTQYF	TGTACCAGCAGTGGGTCCGGGACTACGCAGTATTTT
TRBD1	TRBV9	many	TRBJ2-1	CASSVAGTGYNEQFF	TGCGCCAGCAGCGTCGCCGGGACAGGGTACAATGAGCAGTTCTTC
TRBD1	TRBV2	few	TRBJ2-7	CASDGQGLGEQYF	TGTGCCAGCGACGGACAGGGCCTCGGCGAGCAGTACTTC
-	TRBV2	-	TRBJ2-1	CASRLGGVRFF	TGTGCCAGCAGATTGGGGGGAGTCCGGTTCTTC
-	TRBV30	few	TRBJ2-7	CAWSSGRRSYEQYF	TGTGCCTGGAGTAGCGGACGGCGCTCCTACGAGCAGTACTTC
-	TRBV28	many	TRBJ1-5	CASSATTGSNQPQHF	TGTGCCAGCAGCGCGACTACAGGAAGCAATCAGCCCCAGCATTTT
TRBD2	TRBV6-2/TRBV6-3	few	TRBJ2-3	CASSMGLPQQGDTQYF	TGTGCCAGCAGTATGGGACTACCCCAGCAAGGAGATACGCAGTATTTT
-	TRBV6-1	few	TRBJ2-3	CASSAWLDTQYF	TGTGCCAGCAGTGCTTGGCTCGATACGCAGTATTTT